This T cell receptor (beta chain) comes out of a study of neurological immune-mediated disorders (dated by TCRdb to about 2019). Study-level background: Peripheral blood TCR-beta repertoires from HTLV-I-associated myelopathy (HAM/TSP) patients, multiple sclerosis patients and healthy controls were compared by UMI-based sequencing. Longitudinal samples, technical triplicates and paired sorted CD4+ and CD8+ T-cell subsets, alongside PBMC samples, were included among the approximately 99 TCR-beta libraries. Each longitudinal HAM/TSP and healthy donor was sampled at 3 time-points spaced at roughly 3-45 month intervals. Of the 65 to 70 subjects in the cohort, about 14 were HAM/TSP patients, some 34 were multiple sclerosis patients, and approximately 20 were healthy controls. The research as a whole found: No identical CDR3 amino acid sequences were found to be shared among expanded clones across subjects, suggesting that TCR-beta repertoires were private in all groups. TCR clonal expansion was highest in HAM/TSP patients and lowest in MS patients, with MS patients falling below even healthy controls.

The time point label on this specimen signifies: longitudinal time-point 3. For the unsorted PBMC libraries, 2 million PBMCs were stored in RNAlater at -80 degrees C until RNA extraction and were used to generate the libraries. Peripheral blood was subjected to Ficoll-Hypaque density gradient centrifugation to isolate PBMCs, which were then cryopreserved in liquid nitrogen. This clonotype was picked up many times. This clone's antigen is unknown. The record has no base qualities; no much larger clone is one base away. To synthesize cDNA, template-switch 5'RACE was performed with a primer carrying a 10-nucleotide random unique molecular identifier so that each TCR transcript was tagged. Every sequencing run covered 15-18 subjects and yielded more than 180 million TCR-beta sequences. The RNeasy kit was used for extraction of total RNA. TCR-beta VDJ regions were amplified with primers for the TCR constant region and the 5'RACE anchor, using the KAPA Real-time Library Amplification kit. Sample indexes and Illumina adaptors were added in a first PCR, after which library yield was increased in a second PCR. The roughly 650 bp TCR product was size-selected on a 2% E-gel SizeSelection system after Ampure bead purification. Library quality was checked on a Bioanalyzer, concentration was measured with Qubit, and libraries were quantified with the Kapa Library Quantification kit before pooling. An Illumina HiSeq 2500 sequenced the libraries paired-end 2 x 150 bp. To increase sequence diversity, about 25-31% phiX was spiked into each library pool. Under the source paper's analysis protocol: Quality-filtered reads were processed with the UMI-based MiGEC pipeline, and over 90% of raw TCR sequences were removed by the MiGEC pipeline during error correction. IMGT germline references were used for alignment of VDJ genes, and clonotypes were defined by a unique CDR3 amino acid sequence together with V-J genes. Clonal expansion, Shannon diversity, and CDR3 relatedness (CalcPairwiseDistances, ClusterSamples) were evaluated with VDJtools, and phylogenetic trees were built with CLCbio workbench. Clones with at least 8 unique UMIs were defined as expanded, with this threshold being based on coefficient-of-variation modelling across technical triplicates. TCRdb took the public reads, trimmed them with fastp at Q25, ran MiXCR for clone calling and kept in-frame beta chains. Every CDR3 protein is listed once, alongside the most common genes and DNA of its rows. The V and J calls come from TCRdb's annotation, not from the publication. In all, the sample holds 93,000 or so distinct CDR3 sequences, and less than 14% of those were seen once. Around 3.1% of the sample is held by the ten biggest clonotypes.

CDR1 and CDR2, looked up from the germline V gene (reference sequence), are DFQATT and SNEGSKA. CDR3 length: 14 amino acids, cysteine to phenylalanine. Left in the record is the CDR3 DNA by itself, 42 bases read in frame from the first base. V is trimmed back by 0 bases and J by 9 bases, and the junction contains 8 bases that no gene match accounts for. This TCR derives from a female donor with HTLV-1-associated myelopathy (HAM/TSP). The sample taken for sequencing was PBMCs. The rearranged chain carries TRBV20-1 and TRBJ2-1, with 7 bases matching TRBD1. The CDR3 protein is CSAREQGLWGEQFF. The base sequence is TGCAGTGCTAGAGAACAGGGGTTGTGGGGTGAGCAGTTCTTC.